The clone carrying this T cell receptor beta chain came up a few times. Its target is not known. The data derive from a study of blood T cells in healthy people across ages. Sample-barcoded 5' priming and a J-beta primer mix drove a second PCR of about 7 to 11 cycles. TCRdb itself ran the 5' RACE reads through MiXCR, one entry per CDR3 protein. This sample yields roughly 1,700,000 distinct CDR3 sequences, of which 25% to 30% are seen a single time; approximately 7.7% belongs to the top ten. Study-level results: No one knew whether donors had CMV, which possibly confounded expanded clonotype changes. Underestimates were what the diversity estimates from one million T cells were considered to be.

The sample comprised blood. The sequence derives from a woman between 25 and 40 years old in good health.

DNA of the CDR3: TGTGCCAGCAGCTTAGTCCTCTTAGATACGCAGTATTTT. This gives the protein CASSLVLLDTQYF. V is TRBV11-2 and J is TRBJ2-3; D gene unclear. This CDR3 contains 13 residues. Per germline, CDR1 SGHAT and CDR2 FQNNGV. The V end was cut by 1 base, the J end by 5 bases, with 7 bases between.